What follows is one TCR beta chain and its context. This clonotype was counted once. Its recognized antigen is unknown. No much larger clone exists at a distance of one base, and base qualities are not known. This record belongs to a study of blood T cells in healthy people across ages (dated by TCRdb to 2013 to 2016). In the study overall: In model experiments, template switching captured roughly one uniquely barcoded TCR beta cDNA molecule for every two T cells. To track age-related changes in TCR beta repertoire diversity, the study relied on deep sequencing normalized with unique cDNA molecular identifiers. The donors were split into four age groups: young (average 16 years), middle-aged (about 40), aged (approximately 60) and long-lived (roughly 77). Using the same blood draw, the study looked at two additional independent replicas of 1 million unique cDNA reads for two donors, one aged 18 to 30 and the other aged 80 or older. What the authors observed across the whole study: Compared with the aged group, the long-lived group had more naive CD4+ T cells, fewer expanded clones and increased TCR diversity, a pattern suggesting age selection. Estimates of total diversity based on one million sequenced T cells were considered lower bounds and underestimates. Observed TCR beta diversity per million T cells fell roughly linearly with age, and a significant reduction was already apparent by age around 40. There was a strong correlation between observed TCR beta diversity and the percentage of naive T cells measured by flow cytometry. Bulk unsorted PBMC profiling prevented conclusive comparison of naive and antigen-experienced compartments. The CMV infection status of donors was not known, potentially confounding age-related changes in expanded clonotypes.

Library method: 5' RACE. Sequenced on an Illumina HiSeq 2500. A second PCR of about 6 to 11 cycles was performed with a sample-barcoded 5' primer and a J-beta primer mix. Each TCR beta cDNA molecule received a unique molecular identifier from a template-switch 5' adaptor carrying 12 random nucleotides. At least 3 million CDR3-containing paired-end reads were obtained from each sample. First-strand cDNA was synthesized from all RNA with the Mint cDNA synthesis kit, primed by a TRBC-specific oligonucleotide. Following uracil-DNA glycosylase treatment, all cDNA underwent a first 18-cycle PCR with the universal primers M1SS and BC2_uni_R. On the study's bioinformatics: For normalization, 1 million high-quality reads were randomly selected from each sample, with every read carrying a distinct molecular identifier. Reads with shared molecular identifiers were discarded instead of being binned into consensus sequences. MiTCR, run with a Q25 quality threshold and the strictest error-elimination algorithm, handled CDR3 identification, clonotype clustering and error correction. A nonparametric unseen species model using Euler transformation provided a lower-bound estimate of total TCR beta diversity. The raw public reads went through TCRdb reprocessing: fastp at Q25, MiXCR clone calling, in-frame beta chains kept. Rows with a matching CDR3 protein are joined into one entry that keeps the most common DNA and genes. The V and J calls shown here were made by TCRdb, not taken from the authors' results. This sample has about 780,000 distinct CDR3 sequences in its table, and roughly 24% of those were observed once. The biggest ten clones account for 3% of the sample.

From the germline V gene (reference sequence), CDR1 is MNHNY and CDR2 is SVGAGI. Trimming takes 2 bases off V and 10 bases off J; junction bases not matched to a gene: 7. The CDR3 numbers 13 residues from cysteine through phenylalanine. Only the CDR3 part of the read is kept: 39 bases, read in frame from the first base. Donors were approximately 42 systemically healthy Caucasian individuals from Russia aged roughly 6 to 95 years. Roughly 9.5 milliliters of peripheral blood were drawn from each donor into EDTA-treated Vacutainer tubes. Ficoll-Paque density-gradient centrifugation was used to isolate PBMCs, with at least 7 million obtained per sample. Trizol reagent was used to extract total RNA from PBMCs, with at least 5.5 micrograms per sample. For every donor, flow cytometry on a PBMC aliquot measured the percentage of naive CD45RAhigh/CD27high T cells. This sample was also put to use in a study of T cells of mothers and their children. The second study also describes: Nine systemically healthy Caucasian individuals, comprising three mothers and their six children, were included as donors. cDNA synthesis consumed the entire amount of extracted RNA, loaded at approximately 1.6 ug RNA in each 15 ul reaction. Sample barcodes and 2-4 random nucleotides were added via the M1S primer in the second PCR. Each mother yielded over 10 million TCR beta CDR3 reads and each child 2.5 million to 3 million reads. Thymic selection similarly shapes TCR recombination output in related and unrelated pairs, with minor effect from inherited differences. Normalized repertoire overlap was always found to be slightly, but never significantly, higher in related mother-child pairs than in unrelated mother-child pairs. No persistent microchimeric T cell clones were found, with a detection sensitivity of approximately 100 clones per million clonotypes. Deep NGS was used in the study to compare the TCR beta repertoires of mothers and children and to look for features that separate related mother-child pairs from unrelated individuals. Mothers averaged about 40 +/- 4 years of age and children averaged roughly 12 +/- 4 years. Libraries were sequenced on Illumina HiSeq 2000 with 100+100 nt paired-end reads after adapter ligation with NEBNext reagents. Mother and child libraries were prepared a month apart and sequenced in separate runs to prevent cross-contamination. For each donor, somewhere between roughly 500,000 and 2,100,000 distinct TCR beta clonotypes were identified. Naive TCR beta clonotypes were estimated from low-frequency clonotypes matched to each donor's FACS-determined naive share, without sorting.

This TCR was sampled from a boy under 18 in good health. The sample taken for sequencing was blood. The chain uses TRBV6-6 and TRBJ2-5, and TRBD1 aligns with 7 junction nucleotides. The nucleotide sequence is TGTGCCAGCAGTTACGCCGACAGGGAAGTCCAGTACTTC. It codes for CASSYADREVQYF.